These T cell receptor beta chains were read from a single sample in a study of graft-versus-host responses after intestinal transplantation. No cognate antigen is known for these TCRs. Method: immunoSEQ multiplex PCR; TCRdb's copy keeps in-frame clones and lacks some. Among some 140,000 clones listed, 85% to 95% were seen once. This material consisted of unstimulated CD4+ T cells sorted from spleen or lymph node cells, taken before intestinal transplant. The receptors were sampled from a human donor who received an intestinal transplant. Each CDR3 is given with its conserved first and last residue. Each record gives: V gene, D gene, clone size, J gene, CDR3 protein, CDR3 DNA. D genes are given only for firm matches. Size is stated for part of the rows, as once, few or many counts, or as a class when the clone is expanded.

TRBV5-6	-	-	TRBJ1-2	CASSEPDRTYGYTF	TGTGCCAGCAGTGAGCCGGACAGAACCTATGGCTACACCTTC
TRBV27	-	-	TRBJ1-6	CASREVGRYNSPLHF	TGTGCCAGCAGGGAGGTTGGGCGCTATAATTCACCCCTCCACTTT
TRBV1	-	-	TRBJ2-5	CTSSLQILGERGADQETQYF	TGCACCAGCAGCCTACAAATATTGGGGGAGCGGGGGGCCGACCAAGAGACCCAGTACTTC
TRBV18	TRBD1	-	TRBJ1-1	CASSRGTGTNTEAFF	TGTGCCAGCTCCCGCGGGACAGGAACGAACACTGAAGCTTTCTTT
TRBV10-1	TRBD1	few	TRBJ1-2	CASSGTGGRVATNYGYTF	TGCGCCAGCTCTGGGACAGGGGGACGGGTAGCGACCAACTATGGCTACACCTTC
TRBV6-1	TRBD1	-	TRBJ1-5	CASSAQTGGNQPQHF	TGTGCCAGCAGTGCCCAGACAGGGGGGAATCAGCCCCAGCATTTT
TRBV7-9	TRBD2	-	TRBJ2-3	CASSLGEGDTQYF	TGTGCCAGCAGCTTAGGGGAGGGAGATACGCAGTATTTT
TRBV5-1	TRBD1	-	TRBJ2-1	CASGRTGRYEQFF	TGCGCCAGCGGACGGACAGGGAGGTATGAGCAGTTCTTC
TRBV11-2	-	-	TRBJ1-3	CASSLGEGVVSGNTIYF	TGTGCCAGCAGCTTAGGGGAGGGAGTTGTTTCAGGAAACACCATATATTTT
TRBV5-6	TRBD1	-	TRBJ1-6	CASSFWTGNSYNSPLHF	TGTGCCAGCAGCTTCTGGACAGGGAACTCCTATAATTCACCCCTCCACTTT
TRBV7-9	-	-	TRBJ2-5	CASSLRHFQETQYF	TGTGCCAGCAGCTTACGACACTTCCAAGAGACCCAGTACTTC
TRBV19	-	-	TRBJ1-5	CASSIETGRQPQHF	TGTGCCAGTAGTATCGAAACAGGACGTCAGCCCCAGCATTTT
TRBV10-3	TRBD1	few	TRBJ2-7	CAIRGTGDGNEQYF	TGTGCCATCAGGGGGACAGGGGACGGAAACGAGCAGTACTTC
TRBV2	TRBD1	-	TRBJ1-5	CASRRGPNQPQHF	TGTGCCAGCAGAAGGGGGCCTAATCAGCCCCAGCATTTT
TRBV12-5	TRBD1	-	TRBJ1-1	CASGQGGTEAFF	TGTGCTAGCGGACAGGGCGGCACTGAAGCTTTCTTT
TRBV6-1	-	-	TRBJ2-3	CASSGGVSTDTQYF	TGTGCCAGCAGTGGGGGGGTAAGCACAGATACGCAGTATTTT
TRBV7-9	-	-	TRBJ2-7	CASSLLGQGHEQYF	TGTGCCAGCAGCTTATTAGGGCAGGGACACGAGCAGTACTTC
TRBV7-7	-	-	TRBJ2-5	CASSTNERETQYF	TGTGCCAGCAGCACTAATGAGCGAGAGACCCAGTACTTC
TRBV5-1	-	-	TRBJ2-3	CASSLGGSSRGTQYF	TGCGCCAGCAGCTTGGGTGGCAGCAGCAGAGGTACGCAGTATTTT
TRBV10-3	-	-	TRBJ2-1	CAISDRANEQFF	TGTGCCATCAGTGACAGGGCCAATGAGCAGTTCTTC
TRBV4-1	-	-	TRBJ2-1	CASSQGESYNEQFF	TGCGCCAGCAGCCAAGGCGAGAGCTACAATGAGCAGTTCTTC
TRBV11-2	-	-	TRBJ1-3	CASSWPRAGNTIYF	TGTGCCAGCAGCTGGCCTCGGGCTGGAAACACCATATATTTT
TRBV5-4	-	-	TRBJ1-1	CASSLEFGENTEAFF	TGTGCCAGCAGCTTGGAGTTTGGGGAGAACACTGAAGCTTTCTTT
TRBV30	-	-	TRBJ1-3	CAWNSGGNTIYF	TGTGCCTGGAATTCCGGAGGAAACACCATATATTTT
TRBV4-2	-	-	TRBJ2-1	CASSQDPPRAYNEQFF	TGTGCCAGCAGCCAAGATCCTCCGCGGGCATACAATGAGCAGTTCTTC
TRBV4-1	-	-	TRBJ1-3	CASSQDRGQLSGNTIYF	TGCGCCAGCAGCCAAGATCGGGGTCAACTGTCTGGAAACACCATATATTTT
TRBV20-1	-	-	TRBJ2-3	CSVWADTQYF	TGCAGTGTCTGGGCAGATACGCAGTATTTT
TRBV9	TRBD1	-	TRBJ1-1	CASSLLSLRDRGTEAFF	TGTGCCAGCAGCCTACTAAGCCTCCGGGACAGGGGGACTGAAGCTTTCTTT
TRBV5-4	-	-	TRBJ1-1	CASTVRGLNTEAFF	TGTGCCAGCACCGTCCGGGGACTGAACACTGAAGCTTTCTTT
TRBV7-2	-	-	TRBJ1-1	CASSLVALGGEVNTEAFF	TGTGCCAGCAGCTTAGTGGCCTTAGGGGGGGAGGTGAACACTGAAGCTTTCTTT
TRBV18	-	few	TRBJ2-5	CASSPQETQYF	TGTGCCAGCTCACCTCAAGAGACCCAGTACTTC
TRBV2	TRBD1	once	TRBJ1-5	CASTLDRASNQPQHF	TGTGCCAGCACCCTAGACAGGGCGAGCAATCAGCCCCAGCATTTT
TRBV4-2	TRBD1	-	TRBJ2-7	CASSPGTGAGSTYEQYF	TGTGCCAGCAGCCCGGGAACAGGGGCTGGTTCCACCTACGAGCAGTACTTC
TRBV7-9	-	-	TRBJ2-3	CASSPREARGYTQYF	TGTGCCAGCAGCCCCCGGGAGGCTAGGGGGTATACGCAGTATTTT
TRBV19	-	-	TRBJ2-5	CASSMGYSQETQYF	TGTGCCAGTAGTATGGGTTACAGCCAAGAGACCCAGTACTTC
TRBV5-1	TRBD2	-	TRBJ2-1	CASSTSGGTYNEQFF	TGCGCCAGCAGCACTAGCGGGGGGACTTACAATGAGCAGTTCTTC
TRBV5-1	-	-	TRBJ1-2	CASSAYRALNYGYTF	TGCGCCAGCAGCGCATACAGGGCCCTTAACTATGGCTACACCTTC
TRBV6-5	-	-	TRBJ1-2	CASLPRAGGHYGYTF	TGTGCCAGCCTTCCACGGGCGGGGGGTCACTATGGCTACACCTTC
TRBV6-1	-	-	TRBJ2-2	CASSEATGNTGELFF	TGTGCCAGCAGTGAAGCGACTGGGAACACCGGGGAGCTGTTTTTT
TRBV7-9	TRBD2	few	TRBJ2-4	CASNLAGTDIQYF	TGTGCCAGCAACCTAGCGGGGACGGACATTCAGTACTTC
TRBV9	TRBD1	-	TRBJ2-2	CASSVRQGANTGELFF	TGTGCCAGCAGCGTAAGACAGGGAGCTAACACCGGGGAGCTGTTTTTT
TRBV7-8	-	-	TRBJ1-5	CASSLTGGQPQHF	TGTGCCAGCAGCCTGACTGGAGGTCAGCCCCAGCATTTT
TRBV7-8	-	-	TRBJ2-1	CASSLGRGQIYNEQFF	TGTGCCAGCAGCTTAGGTCGAGGACAGATCTACAATGAGCAGTTCTTC
TRBV9	-	-	TRBJ2-1	CASSVTGTSSYNEQFF	TGTGCCAGCAGCGTAACTGGCACGAGCTCCTACAATGAGCAGTTCTTC
TRBV5-5	-	-	TRBJ1-2	CASSLSPMGGYTF	TGTGCCAGCAGCTTATCTCCAATGGGGGGCTACACCTTC
TRBV5-4	-	-	TRBJ2-1	CASSILRDKDNDVQFF	TGTGCCAGCAGCATTCTCCGGGACAAAGACAATGATGTGCAGTTCTTC
TRBV23-1	-	-	TRBJ1-6	CASSQSVGQVNSPLHF	TGCGCCAGCAGTCAATCGGTGGGGCAGGTAAATTCACCCCTCCACTTT
TRBV7-6	TRBD1	few	TRBJ2-5	CASSLTLQGAGETQYF	TGTGCCAGCAGCTTAACCCTACAGGGGGCTGGGGAGACCCAGTACTTC
TRBV28	-	-	TRBJ1-2	CASRPVDNRFYGYTF	TGTGCCAGCAGGCCGGTTGACAATAGGTTCTATGGCTACACCTTC
TRBV5-6	-	-	TRBJ1-5	CASSFYETGTNQPQHF	TGTGCCAGCAGCTTCTACGAGACAGGTACCAATCAGCCCCAGCATTTT
TRBV5-6	TRBD1	-	TRBJ2-7	CASSLGADRGYEQYF	TGTGCCAGCAGCTTGGGGGCTGACAGGGGCTACGAGCAGTACTTC
TRBV2	TRBD1	-	TRBJ1-6	CASRPGQNNSPLHF	TGTGCCAGCCGACCGGGACAGAATAATTCACCCCTCCACTTT
TRBV6-1	-	once	TRBJ1-2	CACQAQNSGGYTF	TGTGCCTGTCAAGCCCAGAATTCAGGCGGCTACACCTTC
TRBV19	TRBD2	-	TRBJ2-2	CASSPGLAGSTGELFF	TGTGCCAGTAGTCCCGGACTAGCGGGGAGCACCGGGGAGCTGTTTTTT